This TCR beta chain was identified during a study of T-cell reconstitution after alpha-beta-depleted transplantation in children. Whole-study results and caveats: Alpha-beta T cells about two months after transplant reportedly derived from several hundred expanded graft clones.

A remark on this clonotype: The antigen is not known.

A library of TCRbeta sequences, prepared with unique molecular identifiers, was generated. TCRdb recomputed calls from the PCR reads with MiXCR, one row per CDR3 protein. Here the sample spans some 440,000 distinct CDR3 sequences, 16% being singletons. The clonotype originates from a boy younger than two who had a stem cell transplant for Wiskott-Aldrich syndrome, so the T cells may come from the graft donor. The sample was PBMCs, mostly from graft donor cells, taken 360 days after TCRalphabeta/CD19-depleted stem cell transplant.

As DNA, the CDR3 is TGCGCCAGCAGCCAAGATCGGCTAGTCTATAGCACAGATACGCAGTATTTT. Translation: CASSQDRLVYSTDTQYF. The chain has TRBV4-1 and TRBJ2-3; D not certain. The CDR3 has 17 amino acids. Trimming cost V 0 bases and J 0 bases, with 13 bases left between them. The germline gives CDR1 MGHRA, CDR2 YSYEKL.